These 25 T cell receptor beta chains came from one sample sequenced in a study of OX40 agonist ivuxolimab in advanced cancers. Here immunoSEQ multiplex PCR was the method, and the copy in TCRdb shows in-frame clones only, minus some. The data show tens of thousands of clones, 84% seen once. Sequences were derived from CD4+ or CD8+ T cells sorted from blood, sampled in a trial of the OX40 agonist ivuxolimab. All receptors derive from an adult with an advanced solid tumor such as melanoma, head and neck, liver or kidney cancer.

This clone was counted only a few times. The V gene is TRBV29-1, the J gene TRBJ2-1, with 7 bases that match TRBD1. Per germline, CDR1 SQVTM and CDR2 ANQGSEA. CDR3 length: 13 residues. V shed 3 bases and J 7 bases; nucleotides not matched to a gene: 6. For the CDR3, the DNA is TGCAGCGTTGACCCGGGACAGCTTAATGAGCAGTTCTTC. It yields the protein CSVDPGQLNEQFF.

The chain uses TRBV5-1 and TRBJ2-7; D is perhaps TRBD2 (5 bases). V shed 1 base and J shed 0 bases, with 14 bases lying between them. Germline lookup yields CDR1 SGHRS and CDR2 YFSETQ. There are 16 residues in the CDR3. In DNA, the CDR3 is TGCGCCAGCAGCTTGAACGGCGGGCCGAACTCCTACGAGCAGTACTTC. It specifies CASSLNGGPNSYEQYF.

This clone was recorded once. The chain employs TRBV7-9 and TRBJ2-5; 10 nucleotides agree with TRBD2. J lost 5 bases, V lost 5 bases, and 11 bases had no gene match. The V gene's germline CDR1 is SEHNR and CDR2 FQNEAQ (reference sequence). The CDR3 runs 16 residues. CDR3 DNA sequence: TGTGCCAGCAGCGGCACTAGCGGGGTTCCGGGGGAGACCCAGTACTTC. Translating gives CASSGTSGVPGETQYF.

The chain uses TRBV7-6 and TRBJ1-4; D ambiguous. CDR3 size: 13 residues. V was clipped by 5 bases and J by 10 bases, with 14 bases between them. CDR1 and CDR2 from the germline V gene are SGHVS and FNYEAQ. DNA of the CDR3: TGTGCCAGCAGCGAAAATCTAACGGGAAAACTGTTTTTT. Its protein is CASSENLTGKLFF.

This sequence joins TRBV14 and TRBJ2-7, with 12 bases lining up with TRBD2. J was trimmed by 9 bases and V by 4 bases; bases with no gene match: 7. Germline assignment: CDR1 SGHDN and CDR2 FVKESK. CDR3 length equals 14 residues. The CDR3 is CASSPTSGRNAQYF. The CDR3 DNA reads as TGTGCCAGCAGCCCAACTAGCGGGAGGAACGCGCAGTACTTC.

The chain carries TRBV28 and TRBJ2-5; the D is unclear. Germline V lookup: CDR1 MDHEN, CDR2 SYDVKM. The ends were cut back, 6 bases at V and 6 bases at J, with 17 bases in the middle. There are 14 residues in the CDR3. As DNA, the CDR3 is TGTGCCAGCAGAAGTTACACCGTCGGACAGACCCAGTACTTC. It translates to CASRSYTVGQTQYF.

This clone was recorded once. The rearrangement links TRBV7-2 to TRBJ1-5; D is undetermined. CDR1 SGHTA and CDR2 FQGNSA come from the germline V gene. CDR3 length: 17 residues. V gave up 1 base and J gave up 3 bases, with 16 bases separating them. The CDR3 reads CASSLGFSGTNNQPQHF. In DNA, the CDR3 is TGTGCCAGCAGCTTAGGGTTCTCTGGTACGAACAATCAGCCCCAGCATTTT.

In this sample, this clone turned up once. V is TRBV11-1 and J is TRBJ1-1; a weak D match, TRBD1 (5 bases). CDR1 is SGHAT and CDR2 is FQDESV in the germline V gene (reference sequence). Trimming stripped 1 base from V and 5 bases from J, with 14 bases between. The length of the CDR3 is 15 residues. CDR3 DNA: TGTGCCAGCAGCTTAGATATTCAGGGTGGTACTGAAGCTTTCTTT. As protein: CASSLDIQGGTEAFF.

This chain joins TRBV5-1 and TRBJ1-2, with D unresolved. The germline V gene has CDR1 SGHRS and CDR2 YFSETQ. The length of the CDR3 is 14 residues. V lost 4 bases to trimming and J lost 2 bases, with 12 bases between them. CDR3 in DNA: TGCGCCAGCAGCCAGACCGGGAGAAACTATGGCTACACCTTC. It yields the protein CASSQTGRNYGYTF.

The chain employs TRBV6-5 and TRBJ1-2, with D tentatively TRBD1 (5 bases). This CDR3 is 14 amino acids long. Trimming took off 5 bases at V and 5 bases at J, with 15 bases between the two ends. The germline V gene has CDR1 MNHEY and CDR2 SVGAGI. The CDR3 nucleotides are TGTGCCAGCAGTCCGTTTCGGGGCACTTATGGCTACACCTTC. Translation gives CASSPFRGTYGYTF.

The chain employs TRBV30 and TRBJ1-1, with D unresolved. Deletions cut 7 bases from V and 7 bases from J, with 13 bases between. Germline V lookup: CDR1 GTSNPN, CDR2 SVGIG (reference sequence). This CDR3 has 11 amino acids. The CDR3 DNA is TGTGCCTATTCACAGAGTTTTGAAGCTTTCTTT. It is translated as CAYSQSFEAFF.

The gene calls are TRBV30 and TRBJ1-4, with D unclear. V gave up 5 bases and J gave up 3 bases, with 13 bases separating them. The CDR3 contains 14 residues. Germline CDR1 reads GTSNPN; CDR2 reads SVGIG (reference sequence). CDR3 sequence reads: CAWARSSANEKLFF. The CDR3 DNA is TGTGCCTGGGCAAGATCCTCCGCTAATGAAAAACTGTTTTTT.

The rearrangement joins TRBV6-5 to TRBJ1-3; possibly TRBD1 for D (6 bases). This CDR3 region has 14 residues. The germline CDR1 and CDR2 sequences are MNHEY and SVGAGI. V shed 5 bases and J shed 1 base, with 9 bases lying between them. CDR3 in amino acids: CASSQGLSGNTIYF. DNA for the CDR3: TGTGCCAGCAGTCAGGGGCTATCTGGAAACACCATATATTTT.

V and J are TRBV28 and TRBJ1-1; TRBD1 matches 11 bases. The V gene's germline CDR1 is MDHEN and CDR2 SYDVKM. CDR3 length: 13 amino acids. V lost 9 bases to trimming and J lost 8 bases; unmatched junction nucleotides: 8. This CDR3 is CASTGTGGEEAFF. CDR3 DNA sequence: TGTGCCAGTACCGGGACAGGGGGAGAAGAAGCTTTCTTT.

This sequence joins TRBV27 and TRBJ1-2, with D possibly being TRBD1 (5 bases). The CDR3 totals 16 residues. Trimming removed 3 bases at V and 1 base at J, with 15 bases between. CDR1 is MNHEY, CDR2 SMNVEV, per germline (reference sequence). DNA for the CDR3: TGTGCCAGCAGTTTTCGGCGGGGGATAATTAACTATGGCTACACCTTC. Protein sequence: CASSFRRGIINYGYTF.

The rearrangement links TRBV10-3 to TRBJ2-3; D not certain. CDR3 length: 11 amino acids. Germline V gene lookup returns CDR1 ENHRY and CDR2 SYGVKD. Trimming pared 3 bases from V and 6 bases from J, leaving 4 bases between. CDR3 DNA sequence: TGTGCCATCAGTGAACGTGATACGCAGTATTTT. This codes for CAISERDTQYF.

V and J are TRBV29-1 and TRBJ2-7, with no clear D. The V end lost 5 bases, the J end lost 1 base, and 6 bases lay between the germline ends. The CDR3 is 11 residues long. From germline, CDR1 is SQVTM and CDR2 ANQGSEA. The CDR3 nucleotides read TGCAGCGTTTATAGATCCTACGAGCAGTACTTC. This codes for CSVYRSYEQYF.

The chain combines TRBV6-5 with TRBJ1-6; D remains unclear. The CDR3 totals 11 residues. V lost 5 bases to trimming and J lost 6 bases, with 2 bases between them. Germline loops: CDR1 MNHEY, CDR2 SVGAGI. The CDR3 region has the DNA TGTGCCAGCAGTCTTAATTCACCCCTCCACTTT. It codes for CASSLNSPLHF.

A few counts support this clone. The V call is TRBV7-2, the J call TRBJ2-3; D not certain. This CDR3 has 14 residues. Trimming stripped 5 bases from V and 0 bases from J, with 9 bases between. Germline CDR1 SGHTA, CDR2 FQGNSA. The CDR3 coding sequence is TGTGCCAGCAGCGACGCGGCTAGCACAGATACGCAGTATTTT. Residues: CASSDAASTDTQYF.

This chain links TRBV21-1 with TRBJ1-4; the table assigns TRBD1, which was not confirmed against the DNA. TRBV21-1 is recorded as a pseudogene. There are 19 residues in the CDR3. CDR3 loop: CASTTFKQSKAPTNEKLFF. CDR3 nucleotide sequence: TGTGCCAGCACCACATTTAAACAGAGTAAAGCTCCAACTAATGAAAAACTGTTTTTT.

This rearrangement joins TRBV4-3 to TRBJ2-1, with TRBD2 matching over 11 bases. There are 16 residues in the CDR3. V was clipped by 3 bases and J by 4 bases; unmatched bases: 5. Germline V gene sequence: CDR1 LGHNA, CDR2 YSLEER. In nucleotides, the CDR3 is TGCGCCAGCAGCCAGATGACTAGCGGGGTTTACAATGAGCAGTTCTTC. This sequence encodes CASSQMTSGVYNEQFF.

The chain is built from TRBV19 and TRBJ2-5; D is perhaps TRBD2 (5 bases). This CDR3 is 13 amino acids long. Trimming left V 4 bases short and J 2 bases short, with 8 bases between. CDR1 and CDR2 from the germline V gene are LNHDA and SQIVND (reference sequence). CDR3 nucleotides: TGTGCCAGTAGTAGGAGGTATCAAGAGACCCAGTACTTC. As protein: CASSRRYQETQYF.

The table lists this clone with a count of one. The V call is TRBV7-2, the J call TRBJ2-1; D perhaps matches TRBD2 (7 bases). This CDR3 is 16 amino acids long. Germline CDR1 and CDR2: SGHTA and FQGNSA. Trimming took 6 bases from V and 2 from J, leaving 17 bases between them. The CDR3 loop is CASRNPGGPTYNEQFF. In DNA, the CDR3 is TGTGCCAGCAGAAACCCCGGGGGGCCTACCTACAATGAGCAGTTCTTC.

The chain combines TRBV5-4 with TRBJ2-3; TRBD2 matches at 13 bases. V shed 5 bases, J shed 4 bases, and the junction held 4 bases outside the gene matches. The CDR3 has 15 amino acids. Germline V gene lookup returns CDR1 SGHNT and CDR2 YYREEE (reference sequence). The CDR3 region has the DNA TGTGCCAGCAGTCGGACTAGCGGGAGCCCAGATACGCAGTATTTT. The encoded protein is CASSRTSGSPDTQYF.

The V call is TRBV4-1, the J call TRBJ1-4; 7 bases line up with TRBD1. The J segment lost 6 bases and the V segment lost 2 bases, leaving 6 bases of the junction unmatched. This CDR3 contains 15 residues. Germline CDR1 MGHRA, CDR2 YSYEKL. CDR3 in amino acids: CASSQQDRRDEKLFF. CDR3 DNA: TGCGCCAGCAGCCAACAGGACAGGCGGGATGAAAAACTGTTTTTT.